A selection of T cell receptor beta chains follows, all from one sample in a study of T-cell memory formation after mild COVID-19. TCRdb re-called the 5' RACE reads through MiXCR, storing one row per CDR3 protein. The data hold 350,000 to 500,000 distinct CDR3 sequences, with 20% to 30% observed a single time. Sequenced input: PBMCs or a T cell subset sorted from them (not recorded which). These receptors came from an adult woman who had mild COVID-19 (a few samples of this study predate the infection). Cell type and time point are not known. The CDR3 runs from the conserved cysteine through the conserved F or W. Fields, in order: J gene, V gene, clone size, D gene, CDR3 protein, CDR3 DNA. The D gene is left open where the match is weak. Only some rows state a clone size, as once, few, many or a class for expanded clones.

J: TRBJ2-1
V: TRBV5-1
size: few
D: TRBD1
CDR3: CASSLGRTGTYNEQFF
DNA: TGCGCCAGCAGCTTGGGGAGGACAGGGACATACAATGAGCAGTTCTTC

J: TRBJ1-1
V: TRBV11-2
size: -
D: -
CDR3: CASSSQPGNTEAFF
DNA: TGTGCCAGCAGCTCCCAACCGGGGAACACTGAAGCTTTCTTT

J: TRBJ2-1
V: TRBV2
size: -
D: -
CDR3: CASRPSTLRGDEQFF
DNA: TGTGCCAGCAGACCGTCGACGCTGCGCGGCGATGAGCAGTTCTTC

J: TRBJ1-2
V: TRBV20-1
size: few
D: -
CDR3: CSARQGGYGYTF
DNA: TGCAGTGCTAGACAGGGAGGGTATGGCTACACCTTC

J: TRBJ1-1
V: TRBV27
size: -
D: TRBD1
CDR3: CASSLTDRGNTEAFF
DNA: TGTGCCAGCAGTCTAACAGACAGGGGAAACACTGAAGCTTTCTTT

J: TRBJ1-1
V: TRBV5-1
size: -
D: -
CDR3: CASSWSGNTEAFF
DNA: TGCGCCAGCAGCTGGTCGGGGAACACTGAAGCTTTCTTT

J: TRBJ1-5
V: TRBV12-3/TRBV12-4
size: many
D: TRBD1
CDR3: CASSLRQGGNQPQHF
DNA: TGTGCCAGCAGTTTACGACAGGGCGGCAATCAGCCCCAGCATTTT

J: TRBJ2-2
V: TRBV15
size: -
D: TRBD1
CDR3: CATSSGQGDTGELFF
DNA: TGTGCCACCAGCAGTGGACAGGGGGACACCGGGGAGCTGTTTTTT

J: TRBJ2-7
V: TRBV4-2
size: few
D: -
CDR3: CASSQERTYEQYF
DNA: TGTGCCAGCAGCCAAGAACGGACCTACGAGCAGTACTTC

J: TRBJ2-7
V: TRBV28
size: few
D: -
CDR3: CASSTSASGDLEQYF
DNA: TGTGCCAGCAGTACCTCCGCCAGCGGAGACTTAGAGCAGTACTTC

J: TRBJ2-3
V: TRBV7-7
size: -
D: -
CDR3: CASSPIPLEASTDTQYF
DNA: TGTGCCAGCAGCCCCATCCCCCTAGAAGCCAGCACAGATACGCAGTATTTT

J: TRBJ2-2
V: TRBV3-1
size: -
D: -
CDR3: CASSYVSAGELFF
DNA: TGTGCCAGCAGCTACGTCTCAGCCGGGGAGCTGTTTTTT

J: TRBJ2-7
V: TRBV6-5
size: few
D: TRBD2
CDR3: CASRRETYEQYF
DNA: TGTGCCAGCAGGCGGGAGACCTACGAGCAGTACTTC

J: TRBJ1-1
V: TRBV5-6
size: few
D: TRBD1
CDR3: CASSSRTGLTEAFF
DNA: TGTGCCAGCAGCAGCCGGACAGGGCTCACTGAAGCTTTCTTT

J: TRBJ2-7
V: TRBV6-2/TRBV6-3
size: -
D: -
CDR3: CASSRRERISYEQYF
DNA: TGTGCCAGCAGTCGTCGGGAGCGGATCTCCTACGAGCAGTACTTC

J: TRBJ2-1
V: TRBV29-1
size: -
D: TRBD2
CDR3: CSVEVSSGGVVNEQFF
DNA: TGCAGCGTTGAAGTGTCTAGCGGGGGGGTAGTGAATGAGCAGTTCTTC

J: TRBJ2-3
V: TRBV2
size: few
D: TRBD1
CDR3: CASRGVGRGLSTDTQYF
DNA: TGTGCCAGCAGGGGTGTCGGCAGGGGGCTTAGCACAGATACGCAGTATTTT

J: TRBJ1-3
V: TRBV6-5
size: few
D: -
CDR3: CASRLHSLNTIYF
DNA: TGTGCCAGCAGATTACATTCTCTGAACACCATATATTTT

J: TRBJ2-1
V: TRBV2
size: -
D: -
CDR3: CASSDGGLYNEQFF
DNA: TGTGCCAGCAGTGACGGGGGCCTCTACAATGAGCAGTTCTTC

J: TRBJ1-2
V: TRBV12-3/TRBV12-4
size: -
D: TRBD1
CDR3: CASKRDRGDGYTF
DNA: TGTGCCAGCAAAAGAGACAGGGGAGATGGCTACACCTTC

J: TRBJ2-3
V: TRBV24-1
size: many
D: -
CDR3: CATSRGSNSLTDTQYF
DNA: TGTGCCACCAGTAGGGGCAGCAACAGCCTCACAGATACGCAGTATTTT

J: TRBJ1-5
V: TRBV7-2
size: -
D: -
CDR3: CASSFAGYNNQPQHF
DNA: TGTGCCAGCAGCTTTGCAGGGTATAACAATCAGCCCCAGCATTTT

J: TRBJ2-1
V: TRBV13
size: few
D: TRBD1
CDR3: CASGQGGRINEQFF
DNA: TGTGCCAGCGGACAGGGAGGACGAATCAATGAGCAGTTCTTC